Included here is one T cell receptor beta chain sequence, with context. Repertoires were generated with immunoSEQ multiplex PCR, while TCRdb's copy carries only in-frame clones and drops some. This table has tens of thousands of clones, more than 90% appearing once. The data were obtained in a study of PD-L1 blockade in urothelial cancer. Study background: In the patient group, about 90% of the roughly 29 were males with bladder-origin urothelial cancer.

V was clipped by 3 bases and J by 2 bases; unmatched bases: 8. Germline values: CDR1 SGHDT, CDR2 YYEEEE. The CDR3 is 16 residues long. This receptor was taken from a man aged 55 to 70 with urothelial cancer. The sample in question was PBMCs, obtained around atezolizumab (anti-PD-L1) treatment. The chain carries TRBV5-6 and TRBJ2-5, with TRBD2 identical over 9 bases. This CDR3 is CASSSRPSGAQETQYF. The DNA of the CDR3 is TGTGCCAGCAGCTCGAGGCCTAGCGGGGCGCAAGAGACCCAGTACTTC. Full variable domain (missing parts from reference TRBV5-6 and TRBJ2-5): DAGVTQSPTHLIKTRGQQVTLRCSPKSGHDTVSWYQQALGQGPQFIFQYYEEEERQRGNFPDRFSGHQFPNYSSELNVNALLLGDSALYLCASSSRPSGAQETQYFGPGTRLLVL.